A selection of T cell receptor beta chains follows, all from one sample in a study of neurological immune-mediated disorders. TCRdb recomputed calls from the 5' RACE reads with MiXCR, one row per CDR3 protein. The sample lists some 38,000 distinct CDR3 sequences; roughly 11% were seen once. The sequenced sample was PBMCs. Source of these receptors: a man between 60 and 75 years old with HTLV-1-associated myelopathy (HAM/TSP). Each CDR3 is given with its conserved first and last residue. A D gene is named only where the DNA matches it firmly. Size is omitted from some rows. Given values are once, few, many or a class for expanded clones.

length | J | size | V | D | CDR3 | DNA
15 | TRBJ1-3 | many | TRBV20-1 | - | CSARDFTRGGNTIYF | TGCAGTGCTAGAGATTTCACCCGAGGGGGAAACACCATATATTTT
13 | TRBJ1-5 | many | TRBV6-2/TRBV6-3 | TRBD1 | CASSDRANQPQHF | TGTGCCAGCAGTGACAGGGCCAATCAGCCCCAGCATTTT
17 | TRBJ2-1 | many | TRBV10-1 | TRBD2 | CASSEGTSGSSYNEQFF | TGCGCCAGCAGTGAGGGGACTAGCGGGAGTTCCTACAATGAGCAGTTCTTC
18 | TRBJ1-1 | - | TRBV5-1 | - | CASSFYIRSAGGDTEAFF | TGCGCCAGCAGCTTCTACATCCGCAGTGCCGGGGGGGACACTGAAGCTTTCTTT
15 | TRBJ2-5 | many | TRBV7-2 | TRBD2 | CASSPSGGAGETQYF | TGTGCCAGCAGCCCTAGCGGGGGGGCCGGAGAGACCCAGTACTTC
13 | TRBJ1-1 | many | TRBV20-1 | - | CSAGGAGRAEAFF | TGCAGTGCTGGGGGGGCAGGGCGGGCTGAAGCTTTCTTT
16 | TRBJ2-1 | many | TRBV29-1 | TRBD1 | CSLVPGQGGGYNEQFF | TGCAGCCTAGTCCCGGGACAGGGGGGAGGGTACAATGAGCAGTTCTTC
14 | TRBJ1-2 | many | TRBV27 | TRBD1 | CASKPGQGDYGYTF | TGTGCCAGCAAACCGGGACAGGGGGACTATGGCTACACCTTC
13 | TRBJ2-1 | many | TRBV5-1 | - | CASSLRSYNEQFF | TGCGCCAGCAGCCTACGCTCCTACAATGAGCAGTTCTTC
18 | TRBJ2-3 | - | TRBV7-6 | - | CSSSLAPRREGGTDTQYF | TGTTCCAGCAGCTTAGCCCCACGGCGTGAGGGAGGCACAGATACGCAGTATTTT
14 | TRBJ2-3 | many | TRBV5-6 | TRBD1 | CASSWDRNTDTQYF | TGTGCCAGCAGCTGGGACAGGAACACAGATACGCAGTATTTT
19 | TRBJ2-1 | many | TRBV20-1 | TRBD2 | CSAGGSGLAGRSSYNEQFF | TGCAGTGCTGGAGGTAGTGGACTAGCGGGCCGTAGCTCCTACAATGAGCAGTTCTTC
15 | TRBJ2-1 | many | TRBV7-9 | - | CASSLAVHSYNEQFF | TGTGCCAGCAGCTTAGCCGTTCACTCCTACAATGAGCAGTTCTTC
15 | TRBJ1-4 | medium-sized | TRBV5-1 | - | CASSLSGEENEKLFF | TGCGCCAGCAGCTTGTCCGGAGAGGAAAATGAAAAACTGTTTTTT
15 | TRBJ2-1 | many | TRBV20-1 | TRBD1 | CSARGDRTAYNEQFF | TGCAGTGCTAGAGGGGACAGGACTGCCTACAATGAGCAGTTCTTC
13 | TRBJ2-3 | many | TRBV5-1 | - | CASSDPRENTQYF | TGCGCCAGCAGCGACCCCCGGGAGAATACGCAGTATTTT
14 | TRBJ1-1 | many | TRBV5-1 | TRBD1 | CASSWTGEVAEAFF | TGCGCCAGCAGCTGGACAGGGGAGGTAGCTGAAGCTTTCTTT
14 | TRBJ2-5 | many | TRBV4-2 | - | CASSQEPVQETQYF | TGTGCCAGCAGCCAAGAACCCGTCCAAGAGACCCAGTACTTC
18 | TRBJ2-3 | many | TRBV9 | TRBD2 | CASSVGRTSGRVVDTQYF | TGTGCCAGCAGCGTAGGCCGGACTAGCGGGAGAGTCGTAGATACGCAGTATTTT
16 | TRBJ1-2 | many | TRBV20-1 | TRBD1 | CSARDLTGEGLNGYTF | TGCAGTGCTAGAGATTTGACAGGGGAAGGATTAAATGGCTACACCTTC
16 | TRBJ2-7 | many | TRBV5-1 | TRBD2 | CASSNRTSGLAYEQYF | TGCGCCAGCAGCAATCGGACTAGCGGGCTTGCTTACGAGCAGTACTTC
18 | TRBJ2-3 | many | TRBV7-6 | TRBD2 | CASSLLRASGRVPDTQYF | TGTGCCAGCAGCTTACTCAGGGCTAGCGGGAGGGTCCCAGATACGCAGTATTTT